Presented here are 10 T cell receptor beta chains from one specimen sequenced in a study of T cell responses to AZD1222 COVID-19 vaccine. Sequenced by immunoSEQ multiplex PCR; TCRdb stores in-frame clones only, minus some. The table includes some 150,000 clones, 75% to 95% detected once. Here the sequenced sample was peripheral blood, taken 28 days after the second AZD1222 dose. The receptors originated from an adult who received the AZD1222 COVID-19 vaccine.

V and J are TRBV27 and TRBJ2-2; D gene unclear. The CDR3 totals 15 residues. The V gene's germline CDR1 is MNHEY and CDR2 SMNVEV (reference sequence). V was trimmed by 3 bases and J by 4 bases, leaving 12 bases between them. CDR3: CASSFDPIPTGELFF. CDR3 DNA sequence: TGTGCCAGCAGTTTCGACCCTATACCCACCGGGGAGCTGTTTTTT.

The chain links TRBV4-1 to TRBJ2-7; either TRBD1 or TRBD2 may supply D (5 bases each). Germline V gene sequence: CDR1 MGHRA, CDR2 YSYEKL. V lost 0 bases and J lost 3, with 12 bases in between. There are 15 residues in the CDR3. The CDR3 DNA sequence: TGCGCCAGCAGCCAAGATAGCTCAGGGAGCTACGAGCAGTACTTC. Translating gives CASSQDSSGSYEQYF.

This chain joins TRBV10-3 and TRBJ2-5; 12 bases are a match to TRBD1. V dropped 10 bases and J dropped 3; count of bases not matched to a gene: 9. The germline V gene encodes CDR1 ENHRY and CDR2 SYGVKD. This CDR3 is 15 amino acids long. The CDR3 sequence: CATRQGTGGEETQYF. CDR3 bases: TGTGCCACCAGGCAAGGGACAGGGGGCGAAGAGACCCAGTACTTC.

V and J are TRBV6-5 and TRBJ2-2; D possibly corresponds to TRBD1 (5 bases). Germline V lookup: CDR1 MNHEY, CDR2 SVGAGI. CDR3 length: 14 residues. The ends were cut back, 6 bases at V and 5 bases at J, with 13 bases in the middle. The CDR3 sequence: CASRDSLVTGELFF. Written as DNA, the CDR3 is TGTGCCAGCAGAGACAGTCTTGTAACCGGGGAGCTGTTTTTT.

The chain carries TRBV4-1 and TRBJ1-2; 8 bases line up with TRBD1. With V trimmed by 0 bases and J by 7 bases, 4 bases remained unmatched. There are 14 residues in the CDR3. Germline V gene sequence: CDR1 MGHRA, CDR2 YSYEKL. The CDR3: CASSQEDRGGGYTF. The CDR3 nucleotides read TGCGCCAGCAGCCAAGAAGACAGGGGCGGTGGCTACACCTTC.

CDR3 sequence: CASSFGGDWGNEQFF. The CDR3 nucleotides are TGCGCCAGCAGCTTTGGCGGCGACTGGGGGAATGAGCAGTTCTTC. The V and J genes are TRBV5-1 and TRBJ2-1, with D tentatively TRBD1 or TRBD2 (5 bases each). Germline V gene data show CDR1 as SGHRS and CDR2 as YFSETQ. Trimming shortened V by 2 bases and J by 7 bases, and 16 bases separated the two germline ends. This CDR3 has 15 residues.

In this sample, this clone turned up once. The V and J genes are TRBV18 and TRBJ2-3, with 10 bases that match TRBD2. CDR1 and CDR2 (germline): KGHSH, LQKENI. The junction had 5 bases not matched to a gene; V was cut back by 1 base and J by 1 base. The CDR3 is made up of 17 amino acids. The CDR3 loop reads CASSPRAGGRGTDTQYF. DNA of the CDR3: TGTGCCAGCTCACCACGAGCGGGAGGGCGGGGCACAGATACGCAGTATTTT. Supplemented by reference TRBV18 and TRBJ2-3, the full variable domain reads NAGVMQNPRHLVRRRGQEARLRCSPMKGHSHVYWYRQLPEEGLKFMVYLQKENIIDESGMPKERFSAEFPKEGPSILRIQQVVRGDSAAYFCASSPRAGGRGTDTQYFGPGTRLTVL.

The gene calls are TRBV5-1 and TRBJ2-5, with TRBD1 as a possible D gene (5 bases). The CDR3 is 13 amino acids. CDR1 SGHRS and CDR2 YFSETQ come from the germline V gene. Trimming pared 4 bases from V and 0 bases from J, leaving 7 bases between. CDR3: CASSQGDQETQYF. The CDR3 nucleotides read TGCGCCAGCAGCCAAGGGGACCAAGAGACCCAGTACTTC.

This clone was seen a few times. The chain links TRBV3-1 (or the pseudogene TRBV3-2) to TRBJ2-7; 8 positions match TRBD1. V was clipped by 3 bases and J by 3 bases; unmatched bases: 4. Germline V gene lookup returns CDR1 LGHDT and CDR2 YNNKEL (reference sequence). The CDR3 spans 14 residues. CDR3 sequence: CASSHTGTGYEQYF. CDR3 sequence (DNA): TGTGCCAGCAGCCATACCGGGACAGGCTACGAGCAGTACTTC.

V gene TRBV19 combines with J gene TRBJ2-7; maybe TRBD1 (5 bases). The CDR3 covers 14 residues. Germline assignment: CDR1 LNHDA and CDR2 SQIVND (reference sequence). V was trimmed by 7 bases and J by 3 bases, leaving 16 bases between them. The CDR3 loop reads CASTAGFSNYEQYF. CDR3 bases: TGTGCCAGTACCGCAGGGTTCTCTAACTACGAGCAGTACTTC.